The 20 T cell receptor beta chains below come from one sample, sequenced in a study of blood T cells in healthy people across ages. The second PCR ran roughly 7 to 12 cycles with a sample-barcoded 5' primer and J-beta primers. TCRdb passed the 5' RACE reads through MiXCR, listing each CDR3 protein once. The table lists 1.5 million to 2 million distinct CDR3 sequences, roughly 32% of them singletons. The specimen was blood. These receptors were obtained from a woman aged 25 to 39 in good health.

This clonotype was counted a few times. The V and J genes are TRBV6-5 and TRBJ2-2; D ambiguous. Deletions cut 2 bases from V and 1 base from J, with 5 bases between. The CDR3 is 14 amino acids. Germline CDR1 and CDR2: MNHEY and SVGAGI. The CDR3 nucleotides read TGTGCCAGCAGTTACGGGGAGAACACCGGGGAGCTGTTTTTT. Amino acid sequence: CASSYGENTGELFF.

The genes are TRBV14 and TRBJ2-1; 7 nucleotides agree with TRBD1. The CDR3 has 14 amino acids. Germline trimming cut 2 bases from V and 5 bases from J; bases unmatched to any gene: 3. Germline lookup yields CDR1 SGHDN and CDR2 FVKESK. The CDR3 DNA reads TGTGCCAGCAGCCAAATAGACAGGGACAATGAGCAGTTCTTC. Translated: CASSQIDRDNEQFF.

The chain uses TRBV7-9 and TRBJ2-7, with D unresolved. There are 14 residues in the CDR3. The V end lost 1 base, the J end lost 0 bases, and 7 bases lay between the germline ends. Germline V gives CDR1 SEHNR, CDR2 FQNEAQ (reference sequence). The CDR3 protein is CASSLDLTSYEQYF. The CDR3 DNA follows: TGTGCCAGCAGCTTAGATCTCACCTCCTACGAGCAGTACTTC.

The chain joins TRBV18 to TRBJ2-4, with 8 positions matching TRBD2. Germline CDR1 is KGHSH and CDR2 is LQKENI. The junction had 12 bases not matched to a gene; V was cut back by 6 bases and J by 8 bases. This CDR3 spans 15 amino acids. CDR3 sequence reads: CASSRRQNSGDIQYF. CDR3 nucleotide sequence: TGTGCCAGCTCGCGCCGACAGAATAGCGGGGACATTCAGTACTTC.

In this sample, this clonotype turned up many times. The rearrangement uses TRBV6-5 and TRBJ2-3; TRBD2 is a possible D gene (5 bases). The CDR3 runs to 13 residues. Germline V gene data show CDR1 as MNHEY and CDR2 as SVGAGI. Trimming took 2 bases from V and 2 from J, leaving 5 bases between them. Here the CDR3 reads CASSYRDTDTQYF. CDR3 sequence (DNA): TGTGCCAGCAGTTACCGGGACACAGATACGCAGTATTTT.

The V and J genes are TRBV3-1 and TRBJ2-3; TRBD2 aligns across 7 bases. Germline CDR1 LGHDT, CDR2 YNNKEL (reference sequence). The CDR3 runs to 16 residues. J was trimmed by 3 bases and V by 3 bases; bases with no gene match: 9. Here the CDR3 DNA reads TGTGCCAGCAGCCAGGTACCCGGGACTATTACAGATACGCAGTATTTT. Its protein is CASSQVPGTITDTQYF.

The CDR3 sequence is CASSQGEFYGVGNTIYF. For the CDR3, the DNA is TGCGCCAGCAGCCAGGGGGAATTTTATGGAGTTGGAAACACCATATATTTT. The V call is TRBV4-1, the J call TRBJ1-3; tentative D call: TRBD1 (5 bases). With 3 bases removed from V and 3 bases from J, the gap between germline ends came to 18 bases. The germline V gene has CDR1 MGHRA and CDR2 YSYEKL. The CDR3 is 17 amino acids.

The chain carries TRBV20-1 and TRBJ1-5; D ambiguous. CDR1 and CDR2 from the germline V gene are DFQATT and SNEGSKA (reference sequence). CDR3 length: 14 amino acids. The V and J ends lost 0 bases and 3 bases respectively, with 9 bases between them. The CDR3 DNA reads TGCAGTGCTAGAGATACCAGCTTCAATCAGCCCCAGCATTTT. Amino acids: CSARDTSFNQPQHF.

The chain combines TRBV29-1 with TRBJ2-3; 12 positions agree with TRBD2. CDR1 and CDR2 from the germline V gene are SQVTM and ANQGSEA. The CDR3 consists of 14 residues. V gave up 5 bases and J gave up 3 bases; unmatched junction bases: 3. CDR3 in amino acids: CSVRLAGVTDTQYF. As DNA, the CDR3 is TGCAGCGTTAGACTAGCGGGAGTTACAGATACGCAGTATTTT.

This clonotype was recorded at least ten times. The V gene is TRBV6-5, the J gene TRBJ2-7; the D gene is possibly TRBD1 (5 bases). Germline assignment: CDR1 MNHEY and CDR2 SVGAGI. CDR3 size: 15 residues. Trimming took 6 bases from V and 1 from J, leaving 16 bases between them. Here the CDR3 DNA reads TGTGCCAGCAGCTCCCAGGGTGGGGATTCCTACGAGCAGTACTTC. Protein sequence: CASSSQGGDSYEQYF.

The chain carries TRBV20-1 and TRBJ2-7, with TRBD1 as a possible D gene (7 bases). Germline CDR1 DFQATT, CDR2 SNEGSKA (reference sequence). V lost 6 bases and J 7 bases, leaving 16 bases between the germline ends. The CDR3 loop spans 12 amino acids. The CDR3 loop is CSAEGAKEEQYF. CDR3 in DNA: TGCAGTGCGGAGGGGGCAAAAGAAGAGCAGTACTTC.

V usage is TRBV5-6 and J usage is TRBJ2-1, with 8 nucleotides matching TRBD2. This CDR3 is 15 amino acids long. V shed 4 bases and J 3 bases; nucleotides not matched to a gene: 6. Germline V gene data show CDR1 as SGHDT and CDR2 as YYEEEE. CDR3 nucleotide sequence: TGTGCCAGCAGCATCCAGCGGGGGAACTACAATGAGCAGTTCTTC. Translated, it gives CASSIQRGNYNEQFF.

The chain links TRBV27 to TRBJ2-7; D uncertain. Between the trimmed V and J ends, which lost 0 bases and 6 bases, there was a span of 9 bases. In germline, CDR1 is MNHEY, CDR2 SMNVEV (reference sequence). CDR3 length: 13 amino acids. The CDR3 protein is CASSLSFSREQYF. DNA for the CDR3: TGTGCCAGCAGTTTATCGTTCTCTCGCGAGCAGTACTTC.

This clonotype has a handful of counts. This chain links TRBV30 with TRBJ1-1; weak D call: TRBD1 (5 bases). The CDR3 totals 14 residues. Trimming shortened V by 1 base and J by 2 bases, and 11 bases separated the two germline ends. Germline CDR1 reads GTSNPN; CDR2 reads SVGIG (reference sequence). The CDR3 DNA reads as TGTGCCTGGAGTGACCCGACAGAAAACACTGAAGCTTTCTTT. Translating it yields CAWSDPTENTEAFF.

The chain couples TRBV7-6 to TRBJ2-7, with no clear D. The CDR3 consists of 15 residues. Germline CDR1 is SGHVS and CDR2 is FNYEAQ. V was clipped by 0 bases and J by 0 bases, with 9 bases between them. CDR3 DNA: TGTGCCAGCAGCTTAGCTGGGCCCTTCTCCTACGAGCAGTACTTC. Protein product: CASSLAGPFSYEQYF.

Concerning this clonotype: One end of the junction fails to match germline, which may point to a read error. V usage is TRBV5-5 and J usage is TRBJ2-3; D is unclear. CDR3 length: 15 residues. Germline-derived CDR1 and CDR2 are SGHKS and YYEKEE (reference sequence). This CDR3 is CASTLLGGSTDTQYF. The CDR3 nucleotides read TGTGCCAGCACCTTGCTAGGTGGGAGCACAGATACGCAGTATTTT.

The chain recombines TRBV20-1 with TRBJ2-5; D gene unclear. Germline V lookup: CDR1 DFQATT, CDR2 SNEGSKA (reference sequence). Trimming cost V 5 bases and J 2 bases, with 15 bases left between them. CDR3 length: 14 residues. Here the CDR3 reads CSAEPRTEQETQYF. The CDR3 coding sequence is TGCAGTGCTGAGCCCCGCACGGAACAAGAGACCCAGTACTTC.

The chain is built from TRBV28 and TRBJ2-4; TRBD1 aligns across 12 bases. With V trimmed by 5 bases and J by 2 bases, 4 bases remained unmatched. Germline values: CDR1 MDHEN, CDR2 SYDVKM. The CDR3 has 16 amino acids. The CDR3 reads CASSTGTGGTKNIQYF. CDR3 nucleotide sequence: TGTGCCAGCAGTACCGGGACAGGGGGCACCAAAAACATTCAGTACTTC.

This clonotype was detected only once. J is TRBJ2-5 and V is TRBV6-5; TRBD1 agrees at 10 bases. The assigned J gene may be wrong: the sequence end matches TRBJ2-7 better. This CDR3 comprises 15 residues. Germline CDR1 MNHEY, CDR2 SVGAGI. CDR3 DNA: TGTGCCAGCAGGAGGACAGGGGGTGTGTTAGACGAGCAGTACTTC. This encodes CASRRTGGVLDEQYF.

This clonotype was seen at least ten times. DNA of the CDR3: TGCAGCGTTGAGGGGGCCGGGGCCAACGTCCTGACTTTC. This translates into CSVEGAGANVLTF. The chain employs TRBV29-1 and TRBJ2-6; possible D gene TRBD1, 6 bases. The germline V gene encodes CDR1 SQVTM and CDR2 ANQGSEA. Trimming removed 3 bases at V and 4 bases at J, with 7 bases between. The CDR3 covers 13 residues.